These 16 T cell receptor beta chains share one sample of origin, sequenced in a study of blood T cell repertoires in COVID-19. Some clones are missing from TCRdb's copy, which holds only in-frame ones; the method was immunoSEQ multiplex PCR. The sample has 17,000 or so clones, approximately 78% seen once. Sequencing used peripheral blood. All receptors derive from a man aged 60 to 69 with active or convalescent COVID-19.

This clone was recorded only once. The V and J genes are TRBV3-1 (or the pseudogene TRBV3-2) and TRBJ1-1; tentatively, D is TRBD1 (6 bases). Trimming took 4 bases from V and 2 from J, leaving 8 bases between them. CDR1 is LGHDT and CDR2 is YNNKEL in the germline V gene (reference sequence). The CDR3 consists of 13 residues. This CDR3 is CASSRTANTEAFF. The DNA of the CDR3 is TGTGCCAGCAGCCGGACAGCCAACACTGAAGCTTTCTTT.

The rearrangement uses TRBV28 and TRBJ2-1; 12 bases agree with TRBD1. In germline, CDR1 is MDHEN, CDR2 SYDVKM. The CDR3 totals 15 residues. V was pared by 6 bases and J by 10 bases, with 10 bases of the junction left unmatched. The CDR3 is CASRTTGQGAGEQFF. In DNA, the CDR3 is TGTGCCAGCAGGACGACGGGACAGGGGGCTGGGGAGCAGTTCTTC.

This CDR3 is CASSGTRGRANVLTF. CDR3 DNA sequence: TGTGCCAGCAGCGGGACCAGGGGGCGGGCCAACGTCCTGACTTTC. The V gene is TRBV11-2, the J gene TRBJ2-6; 8 bases agree with TRBD1. The CDR3 length is 15 residues. V lost 5 bases to trimming and J lost 5 bases; unmatched junction nucleotides: 5. Looked up from germline, CDR1 is SGHAT and CDR2 is FQNNGV.

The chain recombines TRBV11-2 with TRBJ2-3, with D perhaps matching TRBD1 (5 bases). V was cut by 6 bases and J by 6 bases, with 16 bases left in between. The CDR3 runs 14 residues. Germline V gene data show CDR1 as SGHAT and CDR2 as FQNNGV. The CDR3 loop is CASSLQGFGDTQYF. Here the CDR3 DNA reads TGTGCCAGCAGTCTTCAGGGTTTCGGGGATACGCAGTATTTT. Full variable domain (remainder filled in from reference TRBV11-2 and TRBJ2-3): EAGVAQSPRYKIIEKRQSVAFWCNPISGHATLYWYQQILGQGPKLLIQFQNNGVVDDSQLPKDRFSAERLKGVDSTLKIQPAKLEDSAVYLCASSLQGFGDTQYFGPGTRLTVL.

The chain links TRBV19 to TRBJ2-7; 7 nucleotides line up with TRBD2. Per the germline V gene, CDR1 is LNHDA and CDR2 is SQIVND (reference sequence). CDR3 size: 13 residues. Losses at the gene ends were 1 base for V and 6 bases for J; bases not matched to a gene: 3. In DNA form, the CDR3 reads TGTGCCAGTAGTATAGGGGAGGGCGGCGAGCAGTACTTC. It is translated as CASSIGEGGEQYF.

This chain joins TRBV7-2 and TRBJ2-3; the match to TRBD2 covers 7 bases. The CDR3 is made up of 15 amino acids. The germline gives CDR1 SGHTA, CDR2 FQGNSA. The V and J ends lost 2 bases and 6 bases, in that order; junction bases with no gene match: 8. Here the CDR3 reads CASSLLREGDDTQYF. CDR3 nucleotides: TGTGCCAGCAGCTTATTGAGGGAGGGCGATGATACGCAGTATTTT.

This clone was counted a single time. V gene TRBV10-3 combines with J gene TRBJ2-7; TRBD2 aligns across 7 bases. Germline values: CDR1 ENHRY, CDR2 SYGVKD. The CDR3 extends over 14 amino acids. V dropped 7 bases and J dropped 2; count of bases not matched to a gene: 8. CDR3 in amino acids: CAITPDRGAYEQYF. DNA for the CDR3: TGTGCCATCACCCCGGACCGGGGGGCCTACGAGCAGTACTTC.

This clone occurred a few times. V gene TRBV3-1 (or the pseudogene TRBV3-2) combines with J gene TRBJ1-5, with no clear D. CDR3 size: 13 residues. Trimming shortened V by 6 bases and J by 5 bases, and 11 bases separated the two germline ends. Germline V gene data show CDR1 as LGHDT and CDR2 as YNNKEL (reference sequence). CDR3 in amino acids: CASSTQPDQPQHF. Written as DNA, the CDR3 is TGTGCCAGCAGTACACAGCCCGATCAGCCCCAGCATTTT.

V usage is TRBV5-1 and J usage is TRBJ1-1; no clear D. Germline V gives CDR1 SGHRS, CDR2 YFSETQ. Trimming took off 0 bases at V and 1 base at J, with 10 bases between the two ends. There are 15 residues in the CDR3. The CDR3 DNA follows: TGCGCCAGCAGCTTGGCAGAACAATCGAACACTGAAGCTTTCTTT. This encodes CASSLAEQSNTEAFF.

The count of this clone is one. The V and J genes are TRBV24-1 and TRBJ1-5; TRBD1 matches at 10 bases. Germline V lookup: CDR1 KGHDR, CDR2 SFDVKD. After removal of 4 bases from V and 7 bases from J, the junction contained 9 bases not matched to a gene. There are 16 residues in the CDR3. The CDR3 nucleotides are TGTGCCACCAGTGACGCCGGGACAGGGGCAGGGCAGCCCCAGCATTTT. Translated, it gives CATSDAGTGAGQPQHF.

The CDR3 reads CASSSPGWLSWASSGNTIYF. The CDR3 DNA sequence: TGTGCCAGCAGTTCCCCAGGTTGGTTATCATGGGCAAGCTCTGGAAACACCATATATTTT. This chain joins TRBV28 and TRBJ1-3, with no clear D. V was clipped by 4 bases and J by 0 bases, with 25 bases between them. The CDR3 length is 20 residues. The V gene's germline CDR1 is MDHEN and CDR2 SYDVKM.

CDR3 sequence: CASSPFGGYGYTF. The CDR3 nucleotides are TGTGCCAGCAGCCCCTTCGGGGGGTATGGCTACACCTTC. The chain uses TRBV3-1 (or the pseudogene TRBV3-2) and TRBJ1-2, with D perhaps TRBD1 (5 bases). Per germline, CDR1 LGHDT and CDR2 YNNKEL (reference sequence). The V end was cut by 4 bases, the J end by 5 bases, with 11 bases between. This CDR3 has 13 amino acids.

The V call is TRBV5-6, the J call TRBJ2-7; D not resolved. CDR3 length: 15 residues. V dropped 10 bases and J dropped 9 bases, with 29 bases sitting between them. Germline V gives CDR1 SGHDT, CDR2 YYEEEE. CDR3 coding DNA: TGTGCCTCCTCCGTCCCAGAAGCGCGGTTCAGTGTGCAGTACTTC. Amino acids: CASSVPEARFSVQYF.

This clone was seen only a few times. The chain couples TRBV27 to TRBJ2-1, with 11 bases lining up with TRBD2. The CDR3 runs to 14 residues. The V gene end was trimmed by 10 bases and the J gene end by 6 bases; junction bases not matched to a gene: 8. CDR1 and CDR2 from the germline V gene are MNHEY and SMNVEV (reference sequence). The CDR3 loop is CATRGLAGGNEQFF. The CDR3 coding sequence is TGTGCCACCCGTGGGCTAGCGGGAGGCAATGAGCAGTTCTTC.

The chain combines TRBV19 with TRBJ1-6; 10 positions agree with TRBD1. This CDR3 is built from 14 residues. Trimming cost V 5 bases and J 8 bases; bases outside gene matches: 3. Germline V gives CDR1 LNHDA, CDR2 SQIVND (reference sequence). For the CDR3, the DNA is TGTGCCAGTAGTCGGGACAGGGGATATTCACCCCTCCACTTT. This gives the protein CASSRDRGYSPLHF.

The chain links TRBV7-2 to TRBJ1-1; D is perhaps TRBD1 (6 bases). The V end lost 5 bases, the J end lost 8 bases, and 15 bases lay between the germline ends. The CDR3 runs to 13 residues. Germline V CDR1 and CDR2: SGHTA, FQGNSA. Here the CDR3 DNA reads TGTGCCAGCAGCGCCCGAACCGGGACAGAAGCTTTCTTT. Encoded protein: CASSARTGTEAFF.